This passage covers 9 T cell receptor beta chains from one sample sequenced in a study of T cell responses to AZD1222 COVID-19 vaccine. TCRdb's table, derived via immunoSEQ multiplex PCR, lists solely in-frame clones and lacks some. The sample gives 73,000 or so clones, 88% of which show up once; roughly a fifth is in the top ten. The sample here was peripheral blood, taken on day 0 of AZD1222 vaccination. The source is an adult in good health.

This sequence joins TRBV7-3 and TRBJ2-1, with 8 positions matching TRBD2. There are 15 residues in the CDR3. Germline-derived CDR1 and CDR2 are SGHTA and FQGTGA. Trimming removed 1 base from V and 8 bases from J; junction bases left unmatched: 7. The DNA for the CDR3 is TGTGCCAGCAGCTTAAGCGGGACTAGATCCCATGAGCAGTTCTTC. It is translated as CASSLSGTRSHEQFF.

The count of this clone is one. This chain links TRBV27 with TRBJ2-2, with a weak D call TRBD1 (5 bases). The V and J ends lost 3 bases and 5 bases respectively, with 28 bases between them. This CDR3 has 20 amino acids. The germline V gene has CDR1 MNHEY and CDR2 SMNVEV (reference sequence). The CDR3 loop is CASSFLGWGSEGARTGELFF. In DNA, the CDR3 is TGTGCCAGCAGTTTCTTAGGCTGGGGATCGGAAGGGGCGCGAACCGGGGAGCTGTTTTTT.

Only one count was recorded for this clone. This rearrangement joins TRBV7-2 to TRBJ2-5; TRBD2 matches at 11 bases. The trim removed 0 bases at V and 5 bases at J, leaving 2 bases unmatched. Germline CDR1 SGHTA, CDR2 FQGNSA. This CDR3 is built from 15 residues. CDR3 nucleotides: TGTGCCAGCAGCTTAGCTCGACTAGCGGGGGAGACCCAGTACTTC. Its translation: CASSLARLAGETQYF.

The CDR3 region is CASTTVGVRPQHF. CDR3 DNA: TGTGCCAGCACCACGGTGGGGGTACGGCCCCAGCATTTT. The V call is TRBV6-5, the J call TRBJ1-5; D perhaps matches TRBD1 (5 bases). The ends were cut back, 7 bases at V and 9 bases at J, with 16 bases in the middle. The CDR3 is made up of 13 amino acids. Germline-derived CDR1 and CDR2 are MNHEY and SVGAGI.

V usage is TRBV9 and J usage is TRBJ1-5; D is unresolved. V lost 3 bases and J lost 5, with 9 bases in between. Germline assignment: CDR1 SGDLS and CDR2 YYNGEE. There are 13 residues in the CDR3. CDR3 in DNA: TGTGCCAGCAGCGCCACCATTGATCAGCCCCAGCATTTT. Its translation is CASSATIDQPQHF.

This chain links TRBV5-1 with TRBJ2-3, with 7 bases matching TRBD2. J gave up 1 base and V 4 bases, and 6 bases lay outside the gene matches. Germline V gives CDR1 SGHRS, CDR2 YFSETQ. The length of the CDR3 is 15 residues. Here the CDR3 reads CASSTTSKGTDTQYF. The CDR3 DNA follows: TGCGCCAGCAGCACGACTAGCAAAGGCACAGATACGCAGTATTTT.

The chain combines TRBV2 with TRBJ1-1; TRBD1 is a possible D gene (5 bases). From germline, CDR1 is SNHLY and CDR2 FYNNEI. The CDR3 has 14 residues. V was clipped by 7 bases and J by 5 bases, with 17 bases between them. For the CDR3, the DNA is TGTGCCAGCACCTGGGACGCCTCGAGTACTGAAGCTTTCTTT. Amino acids: CASTWDASSTEAFF.

This clone was counted a few times. The chain couples TRBV5-6 to TRBJ2-7; the D gene is possibly TRBD2 (6 bases). The CDR3 has 16 amino acids. Germline assignment: CDR1 SGHDT and CDR2 YYEEEE. The ends were cut back, 1 base at V and 3 bases at J, with 17 bases in the middle. CDR3: CASSLSVAESYYEQYF. CDR3 DNA sequence: TGTGCCAGCAGCTTGTCAGTAGCGGAGTCTTACTACGAGCAGTACTTC.

V gene TRBV7-6 combines with J gene TRBJ2-5; either TRBD1 or TRBD2 may fit D (6 bases each). The germline gives CDR1 SGHVS, CDR2 FNYEAQ. V gave up 1 base and J gave up 5 bases, with 14 bases separating them. This CDR3 is built from 15 residues. CDR3 coding DNA: TGTGCCAGCAGCTTAGTGGGGGGCGGCGCGGAGACCCAGTACTTC. Amino acid sequence: CASSLVGGGAETQYF.